This T cell receptor beta chain is drawn from a study of blood T cell repertoires in COVID-19. Trimming cost V 6 bases and J 2 bases, with 10 bases left between them. The CDR3 has 13 amino acids. Germline CDR1 MNHEY, CDR2 SVGAGI. Original processing methods: Cell counts per sample came from amplifying reference gene primers. TCRdb's copy holds only in-frame clones and misses some; the assay was immunoSEQ multiplex PCR. V, J and clone size are those of that table, while D and trimming were read from the DNA. The sample lists some 110,000 clones, about 80% occurring once. This receptor was taken from a man between 60 and 75 years old with acute or convalescent COVID-19. This chain connects TRBV6-5 to TRBJ1-1, with D tentatively TRBD1 (6 bases). Source material: peripheral blood. The CDR3 is CASSLDRNTEAFF. CDR3 sequence (DNA): TGTGCCAGCAGCCTGGACAGAAACACTGAAGCTTTCTTT.